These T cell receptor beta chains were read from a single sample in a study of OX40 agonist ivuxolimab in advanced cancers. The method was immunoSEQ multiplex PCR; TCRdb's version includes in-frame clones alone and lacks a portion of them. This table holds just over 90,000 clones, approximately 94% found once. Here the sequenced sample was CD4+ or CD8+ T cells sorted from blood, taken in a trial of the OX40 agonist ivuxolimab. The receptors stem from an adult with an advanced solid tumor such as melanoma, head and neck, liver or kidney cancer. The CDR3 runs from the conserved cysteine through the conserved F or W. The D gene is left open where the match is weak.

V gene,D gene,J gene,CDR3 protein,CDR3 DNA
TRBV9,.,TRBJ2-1,CASSVGQTPEQFF,TGTGCCAGCAGCGTAGGGCAGACCCCTGAGCAGTTCTTC
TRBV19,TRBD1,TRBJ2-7,CASSIKAGTEYPYEQYF,TGTGCCAGTAGTATTAAGGCCGGGACAGAGTACCCCTACGAGCAGTACTTC
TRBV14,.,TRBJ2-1,CASSREGDSYNEQFF,TGTGCCAGCAGCCGAGAAGGGGACTCCTACAATGAGCAGTTCTTC
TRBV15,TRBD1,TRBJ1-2,CATSRSIGQGGDTF,TGTGCCACCAGCAGATCCATCGGACAGGGAGGGGACACCTTC
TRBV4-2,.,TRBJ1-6,CASSQVEDRPLGF,TGTGCCAGCAGCCAAGTGGAGGACAGACCTTTAGGCTTT
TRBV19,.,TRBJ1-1,CASSIPQGSNTEAFF,TGTGCCAGTAGTATCCCGCAAGGGTCGAACACTGAAGCTTTCTTT
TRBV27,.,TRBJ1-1,CASSLMVNTEAFF,TGTGCCAGCAGTTTAATGGTTAACACTGAAGCTTTCTTT
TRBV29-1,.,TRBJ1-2,CSVLDLDGYTF,TGCAGCGTCCTAGACTTGGATGGCTACACCTTC
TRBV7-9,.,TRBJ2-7,CASSLFTYEQYF,TGTGCCAGCAGCCTATTCACCTACGAGCAGTACTTC
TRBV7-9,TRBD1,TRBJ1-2,CASSLGQGANYGYTF,TGTGCCAGCAGCTTAGGACAGGGGGCTAACTATGGCTACACCTTC
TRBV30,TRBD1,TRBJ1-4,CAWNRGVEKLFF,TGTGCCTGGAACAGGGGGGTTGAAAAACTGTTTTTT
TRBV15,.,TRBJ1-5,CATSMTGSGNQPQHF,TGTGCCACCAGCATGACAGGATCAGGCAATCAGCCCCAGCATTTT
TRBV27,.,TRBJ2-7,CASSWGLAYEQYF,TGTGCCAGCAGCTGGGGACTTGCTTACGAGCAGTACTTC
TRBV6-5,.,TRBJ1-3,CASSSGTGNTIYF,TGTGCCAGCAGTTCCGGGACTGGAAACACCATATATTTT
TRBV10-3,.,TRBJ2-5,CAISRKTGLETQYF,TGTGCCATCAGTCGGAAAACAGGGTTGGAGACCCAGTACTTC
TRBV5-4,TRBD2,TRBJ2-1,CASRHLLAVDEQFF,TGTGCCAGCAGACATTTACTAGCGGTGGATGAGCAGTTCTTC